This TCR beta chain was retrieved from a study of shared clonotypes between healthy human individuals. The data were produced by immunoSEQ multiplex PCR, yet TCRdb's version contains in-frame clones alone and is incomplete. Of approximately 460,000 clones listed, 75% to 80% are singletons. This clone has a count of ten or more. Specimen: PBMCs. The receptor was isolated from a woman aged 40 to 50 in good health. Some clones in this sample may be carry-over from other donors' samples.

The CDR3 protein is CASSHINRNTEAFF. The CDR3 DNA reads TGTGCCAGCAGTCATATCAATCGGAACACTGAAGCTTTCTTT. The rearrangement joins TRBV27 to TRBJ1-1; no reliable D call. Germline V gene data show CDR1 as MNHEY and CDR2 as SMNVEV (reference sequence). CDR3 length equals 14 residues. The V gene lost 5 bases and the J gene lost 1 base, with 11 bases spanning the gap.